These 13 T cell receptor beta chains originate from one sample sequenced in a study of blood T cell repertoires in COVID-19. TCRdb keeps only in-frame clones here, not all; method: immunoSEQ multiplex PCR. The sample holds 95,000 to 150,000 clones; around 77% are singletons and the top ten take roughly 16%. The sequenced sample was peripheral blood. These receptor sequences come from a man in his fifties or sixties with active or convalescent COVID-19.

This sequence joins TRBV3-1 (or the pseudogene TRBV3-2) and TRBJ2-1; no clear D. Germline V gene sequence: CDR1 LGHDT, CDR2 YNNKEL (reference sequence). V was cut by 0 bases and J by 3 bases, with 15 bases left in between. CDR3 length equals 17 residues. CDR3 sequence (DNA): TGTGCCAGCAGCCAAGATTGGGTAAGCAGGCACTACAATGAGCAGTTCTTC. This sequence encodes CASSQDWVSRHYNEQFF.

The chain carries TRBV5-4 and TRBJ2-6; D is perhaps TRBD2 (5 bases). The CDR3 totals 16 residues. With 1 base removed from V and 2 bases from J, the gap between germline ends came to 10 bases. Per the germline V gene, CDR1 is SGHNT and CDR2 is YYREEE (reference sequence). Here the CDR3 reads CASSLPTGTGANVLTF. Here the CDR3 DNA reads TGTGCCAGCAGCTTGCCGACCGGGACTGGGGCCAACGTCCTGACTTTC.

The V and J genes are TRBV4-1 and TRBJ2-7; possible D gene TRBD2, 7 bases. Germline V gives CDR1 MGHRA, CDR2 YSYEKL. The V end lost 4 bases, the J end lost 2 bases, and 15 bases lay between the germline ends. This CDR3 contains 15 residues. The CDR3 nucleotides read TGCGCCAGCAGCCCGCGGGGGCAGACAGCCTACGAGCAGTACTTC. It encodes CASSPRGQTAYEQYF.

This chain connects TRBV7-6 to TRBJ1-3; D gene ambiguous. The germline gives CDR1 SGHVS, CDR2 FNYEAQ. This CDR3 region has 19 residues. V shed 4 bases and J shed 0 bases, with 22 bases lying between them. Here the CDR3 DNA reads TGTGCCAGCAGCTCAACAAACAACGTCGCGGGTTTCTCTGGAAACACCATATATTTT. Encoded protein: CASSSTNNVAGFSGNTIYF.

The CDR3 nucleotides are TGTGCCAGCAGTTTTCTTGGTGGGGGGAGCTATGAAAAACTGTTTTTT. This codes for CASSFLGGGSYEKLFF. The chain links TRBV27 to TRBJ1-4; D is possibly TRBD1 (5 bases). Germline loops: CDR1 MNHEY, CDR2 SMNVEV (reference sequence). CDR3 size: 16 residues. V was shortened by 3 bases and J by 6 bases, with 17 bases between the two germline ends.

The chain combines TRBV25-1 with TRBJ2-7; tentative D call: TRBD2 (6 bases). Germline V gene sequence: CDR1 MGHDK, CDR2 SYGVNS. CDR3 length: 13 amino acids. The V gene lost 6 bases and the J gene lost 1 base, with 10 bases spanning the gap. CDR3 loop: CASSVGGSYEQYF. As DNA, the CDR3 is TGTGCCAGCAGCGTTGGGGGGTCCTACGAGCAGTACTTC.

This clone was seen once. The rearrangement joins TRBV4-3 to TRBJ1-4; 9 positions agree with TRBD1. The length of the CDR3 is 15 residues. Germline CDR1 LGHNA, CDR2 YSLEER. The J segment lost 7 bases and the V segment lost 3 bases, leaving 6 bases of the junction unmatched. CDR3 residues: CASSHLTGGREKLFF. The CDR3 DNA follows: TGCGCCAGCAGCCACCTGACAGGGGGACGTGAAAAACTGTTTTTT.

The gene calls are TRBV7-2 and TRBJ1-1, with 7 bases fitting TRBD1. The junction had 20 bases not matched to a gene; V was cut back by 4 bases and J by 3 bases. The CDR3 contains 19 residues. Germline-derived CDR1 and CDR2 are SGHTA and FQGNSA. CDR3: CASSSFSRKGYRGHTEAFF. The CDR3 DNA reads TGTGCCAGCAGCTCCTTTAGTCGGAAGGGATACAGGGGACACACTGAAGCTTTCTTT.

The chain links TRBV7-9 to TRBJ2-7, with 7 nucleotides matching TRBD2. Germline V gene sequence: CDR1 SEHNR, CDR2 FQNEAQ (reference sequence). The CDR3 contains 13 residues. Germline trimming cut 4 bases from V and 6 bases from J; bases unmatched to any gene: 6. The CDR3 nucleotides are TGTGCCAGCAGCTCGGCATGGGGGGGCGAGCAGTACTTC. Translation gives CASSSAWGGEQYF.

The V call is TRBV7-9, the J call TRBJ2-6; TRBD1 matches at 9 bases. This CDR3 is built from 15 residues. V was clipped by 4 bases and J by 9 bases; unmatched bases: 7. CDR1 SEHNR and CDR2 FQNEAQ come from the germline V gene (reference sequence). The CDR3 sequence: CASSYRDREGNVLTF. CDR3 nucleotide sequence: TGTGCCAGCAGCTATCGGGACAGGGAAGGCAACGTCCTGACTTTC.

V usage is TRBV20-1 and J usage is TRBJ1-5; D possibly corresponds to TRBD1 (5 bases). CDR1 and CDR2 from the germline V gene are DFQATT and SNEGSKA (reference sequence). The CDR3 is 14 residues long. V was pared by 3 bases and J by 6 bases, with 15 bases between. CDR3 sequence: CSASFRGDGQPQHF. In DNA form, the CDR3 reads TGCAGTGCTAGTTTTCGGGGGGACGGTCAGCCCCAGCATTTT.

V and J are TRBV6-2 or TRBV6-3 and TRBJ2-1; D remains unclear. The germline gives CDR1 MNHEY, CDR2 SVGEGT. The length of the CDR3 is 11 residues. Trimming shortened V by 5 bases and J by 7 bases, and 6 bases separated the two germline ends. This chain's CDR3 is CASSPRNEQFF. The CDR3 bases are TGTGCCAGCAGTCCGCGGAATGAGCAGTTCTTC.

V usage is TRBV20-1 and J usage is TRBJ2-1; D remains unclear. The germline V gene has CDR1 DFQATT and CDR2 SNEGSKA (reference sequence). CDR3 length: 11 residues. With 1 base removed from V and 13 bases from J, the gap between germline ends came to 11 bases. DNA for the CDR3: TGCAGTGCTAGAGTTCACCAACTTCAGTTCTTC. This encodes CSARVHQLQFF.